The entry below describes one TCR beta chain. What it binds is not known. The table came from immunoSEQ multiplex PCR; TCRdb's copy has only in-frame clones and leaves some out. The data hold some 110,000 clones, with roughly 92% observed a single time. This sample is drawn from a study of T cell responses to AZD1222 COVID-19 vaccine. This CDR3 has 13 amino acids. Germline CDR1 SGHDT, CDR2 YYEEEE. Trimming cost V 1 base and J 2 bases, with 7 bases left between them. Study-wide results and limits: Spike-specific TCR breadth rose after two AZD1222 doses, and depth rose as well.

The sample was peripheral blood, taken on day 0 of AZD1222 vaccination. The V and J genes are TRBV5-6 and TRBJ2-7; D call uncertain. The source of this sequence is an adult in good health. The CDR3 protein is CASSLMAAYEQYF. The CDR3 region has the DNA TGTGCCAGCAGCTTGATGGCAGCCTACGAGCAGTACTTC.